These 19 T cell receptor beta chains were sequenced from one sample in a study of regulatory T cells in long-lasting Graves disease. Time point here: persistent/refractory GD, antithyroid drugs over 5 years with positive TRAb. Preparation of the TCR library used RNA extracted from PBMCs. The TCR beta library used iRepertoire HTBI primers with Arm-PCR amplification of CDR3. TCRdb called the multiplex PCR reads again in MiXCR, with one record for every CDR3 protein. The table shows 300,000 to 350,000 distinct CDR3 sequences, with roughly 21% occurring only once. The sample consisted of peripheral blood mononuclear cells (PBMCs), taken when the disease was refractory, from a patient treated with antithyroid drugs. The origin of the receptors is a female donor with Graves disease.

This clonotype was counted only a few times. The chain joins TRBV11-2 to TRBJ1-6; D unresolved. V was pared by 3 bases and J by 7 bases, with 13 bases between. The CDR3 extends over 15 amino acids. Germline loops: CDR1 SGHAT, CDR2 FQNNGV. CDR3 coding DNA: TGTGCCAGCAGCTTCGGGTCGAACCTCAATTCACCCCTCCACTTT. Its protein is CASSFGSNLNSPLHF. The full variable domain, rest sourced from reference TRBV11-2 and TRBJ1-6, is EAGVAQSPRYKIIEKRQSVAFWCNPISGHATLYWYQQILGQGPKLLIQFQNNGVVDDSQLPKDRFSAERLKGVDSTLKIQPAKLEDSAVYLCASSFGSNLNSPLHFGNGTRLTVT.

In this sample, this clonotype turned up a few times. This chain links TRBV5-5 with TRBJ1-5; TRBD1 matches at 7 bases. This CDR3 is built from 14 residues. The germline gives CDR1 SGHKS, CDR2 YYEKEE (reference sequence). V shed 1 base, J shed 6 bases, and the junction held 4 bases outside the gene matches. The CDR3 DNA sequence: TGTGCCAGCAGCTTGCAGGGGGGGGGTCAGCCCCAGCATTTT. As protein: CASSLQGGGQPQHF. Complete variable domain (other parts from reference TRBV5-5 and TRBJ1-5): DAGVTQSPTHLIKTRGQQVTLRCSPISGHKSVSWYQQVLGQGPQFIFQYYEKEERGRGNFPDRFSARQFPNYSSELNVNALLLGDSALYLCASSLQGGGQPQHFGDGTRLSIL.

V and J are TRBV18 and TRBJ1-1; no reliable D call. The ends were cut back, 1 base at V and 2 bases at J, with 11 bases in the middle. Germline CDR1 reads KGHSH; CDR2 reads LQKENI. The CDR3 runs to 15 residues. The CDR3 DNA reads TGTGCCAGCTCACCACAGAAGGCCCTTAACACTGAAGCTTTCTTT. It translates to CASSPQKALNTEAFF.

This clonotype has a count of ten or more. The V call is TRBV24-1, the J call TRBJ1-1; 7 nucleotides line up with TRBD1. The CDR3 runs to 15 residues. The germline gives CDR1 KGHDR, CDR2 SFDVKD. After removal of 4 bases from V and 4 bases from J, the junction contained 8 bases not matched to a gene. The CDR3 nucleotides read TGTGCCACCAGTGACCCGACAGGGCCTGCCACTGAAGCTTTCTTT. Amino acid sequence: CATSDPTGPATEAFF.

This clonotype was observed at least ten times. The chain's CDR3 is CASSKRAGSTEAFF. Written as DNA, the CDR3 is TGTGCCAGCAGCAAGCGGGCGGGCTCGACTGAAGCTTTCTTT. The V call is TRBV3-1, the J call TRBJ1-1; D remains unclear. V lost 5 bases to trimming and J lost 5 bases, with 15 bases between them. This CDR3 has 14 amino acids. The germline V gene has CDR1 LGHDT and CDR2 YNNKEL (reference sequence). Together with reference TRBV3-1 and TRBJ1-1, the CDR3 gives the full variable domain: DTAVSQTPKYLVTQMGNDKSIKCEQNLGHDTMYWYKQDSKKFLKIMFSYNNKELIINETVPNRFSPKSPDKAHLNLHINSLELGDSAVYFCASSKRAGSTEAFFGQGTRLTVV.

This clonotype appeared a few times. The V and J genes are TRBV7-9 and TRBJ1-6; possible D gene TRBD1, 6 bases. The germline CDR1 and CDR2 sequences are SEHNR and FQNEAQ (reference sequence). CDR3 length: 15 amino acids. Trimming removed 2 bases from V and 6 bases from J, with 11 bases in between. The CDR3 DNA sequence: TGTGCCAGCAGCTTATATGGGGGCGGTAATTCACCCCTCCACTTT. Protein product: CASSLYGGGNSPLHF.

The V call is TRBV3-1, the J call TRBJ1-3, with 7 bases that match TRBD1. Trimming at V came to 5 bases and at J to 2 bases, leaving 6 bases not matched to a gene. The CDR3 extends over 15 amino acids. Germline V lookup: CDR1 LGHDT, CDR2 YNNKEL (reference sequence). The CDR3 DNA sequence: TGTGCCAGCAGCGCCAGGGGGTCCACTGGAAACACCATATATTTT. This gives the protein CASSARGSTGNTIYF.

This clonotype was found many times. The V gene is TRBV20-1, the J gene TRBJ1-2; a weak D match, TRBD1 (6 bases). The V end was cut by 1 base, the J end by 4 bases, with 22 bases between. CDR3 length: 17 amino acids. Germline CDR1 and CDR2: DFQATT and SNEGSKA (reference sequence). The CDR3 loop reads CSARGGQPYHSGYGYTF. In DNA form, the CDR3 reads TGCAGTGCTAGAGGGGGGCAGCCTTACCATTCGGGCTATGGCTACACCTTC.

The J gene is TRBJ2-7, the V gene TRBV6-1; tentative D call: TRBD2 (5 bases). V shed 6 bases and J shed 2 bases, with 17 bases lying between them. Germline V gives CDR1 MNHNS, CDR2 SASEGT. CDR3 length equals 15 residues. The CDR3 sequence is CASRPSGGGPYEQYF. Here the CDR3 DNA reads TGTGCCAGCAGGCCAAGTGGCGGAGGCCCCTACGAGCAGTACTTC.

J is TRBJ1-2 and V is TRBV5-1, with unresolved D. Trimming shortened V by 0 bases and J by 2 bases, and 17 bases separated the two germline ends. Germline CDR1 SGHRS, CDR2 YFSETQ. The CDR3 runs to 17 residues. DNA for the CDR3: TGCGCCAGCAGCTTGGCCACGGTTGGCAGAAGAAACTATGGCTACACCTTC. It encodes CASSLATVGRRNYGYTF. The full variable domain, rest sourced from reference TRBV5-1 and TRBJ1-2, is KAGVTQTPRYLIKTRGQQVTLSCSPISGHRSVSWYQQTPGQGLQFLFEYFSETQRNKGNFPGRFSGRQFSNSRSEMNVSTLELGDSALYLCASSLATVGRRNYGYTFGSGTRLTVV.

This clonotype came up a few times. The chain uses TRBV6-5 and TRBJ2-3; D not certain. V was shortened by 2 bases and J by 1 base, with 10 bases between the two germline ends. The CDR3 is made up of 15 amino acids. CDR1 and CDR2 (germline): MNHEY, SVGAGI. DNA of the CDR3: TGTGCCAGCAGTTACGTTCCACGGGGCACAGATACGCAGTATTTT. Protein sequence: CASSYVPRGTDTQYF.

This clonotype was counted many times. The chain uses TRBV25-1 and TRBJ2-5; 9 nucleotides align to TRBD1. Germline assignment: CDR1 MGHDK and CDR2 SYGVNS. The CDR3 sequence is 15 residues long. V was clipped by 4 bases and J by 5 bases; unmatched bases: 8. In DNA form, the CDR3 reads TGTGCCAGCAGTGTCCGGACAGGGGTAAAGGAGACCCAGTACTTC. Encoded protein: CASSVRTGVKETQYF.

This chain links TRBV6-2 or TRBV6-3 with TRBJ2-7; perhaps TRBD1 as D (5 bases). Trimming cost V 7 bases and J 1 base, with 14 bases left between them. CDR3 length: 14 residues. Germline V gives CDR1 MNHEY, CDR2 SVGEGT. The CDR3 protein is CASIMDTISYEQYF. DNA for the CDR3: TGTGCCAGCATTATGGACACAATTTCCTACGAGCAGTACTTC.

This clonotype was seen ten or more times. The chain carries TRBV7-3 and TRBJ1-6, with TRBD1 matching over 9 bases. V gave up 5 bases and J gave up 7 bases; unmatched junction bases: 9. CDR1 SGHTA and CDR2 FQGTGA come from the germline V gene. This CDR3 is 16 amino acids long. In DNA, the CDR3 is TGTGCCAGCAGCGTCCACGGACAGGGGAACAATTCACCCCTCCACTTT. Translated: CASSVHGQGNNSPLHF.

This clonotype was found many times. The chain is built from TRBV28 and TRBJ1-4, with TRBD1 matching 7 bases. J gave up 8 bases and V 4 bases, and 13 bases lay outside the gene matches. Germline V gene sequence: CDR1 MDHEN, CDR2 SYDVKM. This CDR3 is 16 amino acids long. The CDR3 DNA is TGTGCCAGCAGTTCCCACCGGGAGGGGGCGGGGGAAAAACTGTTTTTT. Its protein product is CASSSHREGAGEKLFF.

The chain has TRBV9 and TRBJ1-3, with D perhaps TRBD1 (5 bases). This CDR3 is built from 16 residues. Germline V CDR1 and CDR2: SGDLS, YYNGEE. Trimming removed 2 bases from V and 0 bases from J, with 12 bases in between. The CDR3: CASSVGGRSSGNTIYF. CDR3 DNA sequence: TGTGCCAGCAGCGTGGGGGGTAGAAGCTCTGGAAACACCATATATTTT.

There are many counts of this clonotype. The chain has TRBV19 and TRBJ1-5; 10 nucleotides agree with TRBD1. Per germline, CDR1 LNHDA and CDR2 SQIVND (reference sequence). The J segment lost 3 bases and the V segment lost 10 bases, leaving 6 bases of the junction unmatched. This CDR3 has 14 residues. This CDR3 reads CATEDRGANQPQHF. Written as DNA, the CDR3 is TGTGCCACCGAGGACAGGGGGGCCAATCAGCCCCAGCATTTT.

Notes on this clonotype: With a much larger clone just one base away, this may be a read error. The CDR3 DNA is TGTGCCAGCAGTGATTGGATAGCCCAAGTGACCCAGTACTTC. Protein product: CASSDWIAQVTQYF. The chain is built from TRBV2 and TRBJ2-5; D gene ambiguous. CDR3 length: 14 residues. The germline CDR1 and CDR2 sequences are SNHLY and FYNNEI. Looking up the rest from reference TRBV2 and TRBJ2-5 gives the full variable domain: EPEVTQTPSHQVTQMGQEVILRCVPISNHLYFYWYRQILGQKVEFLVSFYNNEISEKSEIFDDQFSVERPDGSNFTLKIRSTKLEDSAMYFCASSDWIAQVTQYFGPGTRLLVL.

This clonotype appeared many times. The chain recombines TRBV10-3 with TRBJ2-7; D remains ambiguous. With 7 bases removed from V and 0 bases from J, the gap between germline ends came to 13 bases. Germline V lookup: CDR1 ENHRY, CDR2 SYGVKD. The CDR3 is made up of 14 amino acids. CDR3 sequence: CAINPGLDSYEQYF. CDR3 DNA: TGTGCCATCAATCCAGGATTAGACTCCTACGAGCAGTACTTC.